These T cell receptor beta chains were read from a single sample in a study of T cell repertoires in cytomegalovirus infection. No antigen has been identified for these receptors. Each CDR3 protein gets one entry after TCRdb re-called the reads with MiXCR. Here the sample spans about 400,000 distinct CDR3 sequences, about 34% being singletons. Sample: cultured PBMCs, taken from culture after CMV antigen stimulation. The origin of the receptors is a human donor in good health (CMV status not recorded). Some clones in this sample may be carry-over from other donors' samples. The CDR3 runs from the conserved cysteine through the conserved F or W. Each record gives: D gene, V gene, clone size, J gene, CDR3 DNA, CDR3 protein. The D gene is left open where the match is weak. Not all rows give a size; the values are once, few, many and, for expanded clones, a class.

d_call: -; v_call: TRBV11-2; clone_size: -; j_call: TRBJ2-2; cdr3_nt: TGTGCCAGCAGCTTAGATCTTTCGAGGGCCACCGGGGAGCTGTTTTTT; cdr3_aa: CASSLDLSRATGELFF
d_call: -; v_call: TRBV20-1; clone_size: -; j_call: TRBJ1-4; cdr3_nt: TGCAGTGCCCCAAGGGGGGCTAAACTGTTTTTT; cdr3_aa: CSAPRGAKLFF
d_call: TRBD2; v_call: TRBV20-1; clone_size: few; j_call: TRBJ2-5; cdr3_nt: TGCAGTGCTAGATACCGCGGTCTAGCGGCAGACCAAGAGACCCAGTACTTC; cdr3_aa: CSARYRGLAADQETQYF
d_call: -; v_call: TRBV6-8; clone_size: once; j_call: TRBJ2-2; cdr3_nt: TGTGCCAGCAGACTGGGCTCTGGAGACACCGGGGAGCTGTTTTTT; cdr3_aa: CASRLGSGDTGELFF
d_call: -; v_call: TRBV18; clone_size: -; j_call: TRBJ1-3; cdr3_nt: TGTGCCAGCTCACCAGCGAACACCATATATTTT; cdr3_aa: CASSPANTIYF
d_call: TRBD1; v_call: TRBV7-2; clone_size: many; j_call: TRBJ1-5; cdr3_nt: TGTGCCAGCAGCTTCGAAGGGGGTAGGGGGCAACAGCCCCAGCATTTT; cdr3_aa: CASSFEGGRGQQPQHF
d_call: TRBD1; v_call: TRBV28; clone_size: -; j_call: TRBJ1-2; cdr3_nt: TGTGCCAGCAGTTTCCCGCGAGGACAGGGGCATGGCTACACCTTC; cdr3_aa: CASSFPRGQGHGYTF
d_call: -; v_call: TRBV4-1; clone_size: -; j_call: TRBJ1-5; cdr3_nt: TGCGCCAGCAGCCCCCGCCAGGAGGTCAATCAGCCCCAGCATTTT; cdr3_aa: CASSPRQEVNQPQHF
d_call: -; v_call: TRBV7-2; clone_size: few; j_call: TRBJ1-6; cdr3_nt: TGTGCCAGCAGCTCTACCGGCAGGAACTATTCACCCCTCCACTTT; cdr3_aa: CASSSTGRNYSPLHF
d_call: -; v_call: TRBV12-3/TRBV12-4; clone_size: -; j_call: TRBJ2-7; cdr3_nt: TGTGCCAGCAACCTCCAGCCCCCGGAAGGATACGAGCAGTACTTC; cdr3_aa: CASNLQPPEGYEQYF
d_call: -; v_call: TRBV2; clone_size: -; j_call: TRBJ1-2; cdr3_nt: TGTGCCAGCAGTCAACAATCTCGCTATGGCTACACCTTC; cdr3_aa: CASSQQSRYGYTF
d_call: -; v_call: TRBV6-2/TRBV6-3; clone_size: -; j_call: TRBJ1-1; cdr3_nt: TGTGCCAGCAGCCCCGGTGGGACGGTGAACACTGAAGCTTTCTTT; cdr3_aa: CASSPGGTVNTEAFF
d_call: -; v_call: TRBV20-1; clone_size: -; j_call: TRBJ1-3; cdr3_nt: TGCAGTGCTGGAACAAACAGTTTCCAGACTGGAAACACCATATATTTT; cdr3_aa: CSAGTNSFQTGNTIYF
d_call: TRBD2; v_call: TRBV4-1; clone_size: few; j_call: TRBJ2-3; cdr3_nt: TGCGCCAGCAGCCAAGAAGAACTAGCGGGAGTGATCACAGATACGCAGTATTTT; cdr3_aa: CASSQEELAGVITDTQYF
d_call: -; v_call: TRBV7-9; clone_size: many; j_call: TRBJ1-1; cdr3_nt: TGTGCCAGCAGTGATGGACAGAACACTGAAGCTTTCTTT; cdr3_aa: CASSDGQNTEAFF
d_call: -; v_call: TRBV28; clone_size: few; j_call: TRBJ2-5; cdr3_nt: TGTGCCAGCAGTCCCGGGGCTAGTCCAGAGACCCGGTACTTC; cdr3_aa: CASSPGASPETRYF
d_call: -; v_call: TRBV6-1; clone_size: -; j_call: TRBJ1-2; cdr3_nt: TGTGCCAGCATCCGGGACGGCTATGGCTACACCTTC; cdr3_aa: CASIRDGYGYTF
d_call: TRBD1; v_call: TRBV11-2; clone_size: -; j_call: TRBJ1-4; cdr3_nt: TGTGCCAGCAGCTCCCGCCCCAGGGGGGAAAAACTGTTTTTT; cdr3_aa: CASSSRPRGEKLFF
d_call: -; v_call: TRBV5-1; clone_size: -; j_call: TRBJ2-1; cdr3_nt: TGCGCCAGCAGGGGGGCGATTGAGCAGTTCTTC; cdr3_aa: CASRGAIEQFF
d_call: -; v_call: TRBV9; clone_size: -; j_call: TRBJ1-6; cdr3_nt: TGTGCCAGCAGCGTCAGGGTAAATTCACCCCTCCACTTT; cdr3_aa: CASSVRVNSPLHF
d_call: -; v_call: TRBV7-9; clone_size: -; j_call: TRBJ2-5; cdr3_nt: TGTGCCAGCAGCTATGCCCAGGGGCTCCAAGAGACCCAGTACTTC; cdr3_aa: CASSYAQGLQETQYF
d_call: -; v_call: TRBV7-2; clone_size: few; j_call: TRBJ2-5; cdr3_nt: TGTGCCAGCAGCTTAGGGGGAGGGGGGAGGGAGACCCAGTACTTC; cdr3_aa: CASSLGGGGRETQYF
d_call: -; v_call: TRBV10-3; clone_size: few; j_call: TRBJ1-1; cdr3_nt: TGTGCCATCAGTGCGGGGGGATTGAGGAACACTGAAGCTTTCTTT; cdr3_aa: CAISAGGLRNTEAFF
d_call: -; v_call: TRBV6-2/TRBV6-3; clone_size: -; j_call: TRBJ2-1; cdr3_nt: TGTGCCAGCAGCCAATTCAGGGTCAATGAGCAGTTCTTC; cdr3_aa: CASSQFRVNEQFF
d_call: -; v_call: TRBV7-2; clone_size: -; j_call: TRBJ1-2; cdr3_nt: TGTGCCAGCAGCTTGGCGTGGGAGAACTATGGCTACACCTTC; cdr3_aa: CASSLAWENYGYTF
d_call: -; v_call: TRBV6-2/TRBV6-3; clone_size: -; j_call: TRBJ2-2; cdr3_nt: TGTGCCAGCGACAAGCCAGGGGCCACCGGGGAGCTGTTTTTT; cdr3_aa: CASDKPGATGELFF
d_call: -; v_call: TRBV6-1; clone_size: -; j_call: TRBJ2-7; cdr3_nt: TGTGCCAGCAGTGAACAGCACTCCTACGAGCAGTACTTC; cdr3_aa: CASSEQHSYEQYF
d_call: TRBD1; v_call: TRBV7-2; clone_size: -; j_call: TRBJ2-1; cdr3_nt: TGTGCCAGCAGCCCGGGACAGAGTTCCAATGAGCAGTTCTTC; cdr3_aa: CASSPGQSSNEQFF
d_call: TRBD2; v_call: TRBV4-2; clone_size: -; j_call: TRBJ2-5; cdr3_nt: TGTGCCAGCAGCCCTAGCGGGAGGGCCGAGGGAGAGACCCAGTACTTC; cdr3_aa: CASSPSGRAEGETQYF
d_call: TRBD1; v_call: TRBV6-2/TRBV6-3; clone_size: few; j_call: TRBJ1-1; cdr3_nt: TGTGCCAGCAGTTACCCCTTGACAGGGTTGGGGGCTGAAGCTTTCTTT; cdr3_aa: CASSYPLTGLGAEAFF